The rows below give T cell receptor beta chains drawn from one sample of a study of cytomegalovirus exposure and HLA in healthy donors. The data were produced by immunoSEQ multiplex PCR, yet TCRdb's version contains in-frame clones alone and is incomplete. The sample holds 110,000 to 150,000 clones, roughly 80% seen once. The sequenced sample consisted of PBMCs. The source of these receptors is a middle-aged man in good health and CMV-seronegative. CDR3s include the opening cysteine and the closing phenylalanine or tryptophan. The order of the fields is D gene, V gene, J gene, CDR3 protein, CDR3 DNA. D genes are given only for firm matches.

>TRBD2|TRBV27|TRBJ2-7
CASSGMREGSSYEQYF
TGTGCCAGCAGCGGCATGCGGGAGGGGTCTTCCTACGAGCAGTACTTC
>-|TRBV6-5|TRBJ2-5
CASSYSTSWAQEQYF
TGTGCCAGCAGTTACTCCACCTCCTGGGCGCAAGAGCAGTACTTC
>-|TRBV5-6|TRBJ2-6
CASSLESAGGANVLTF
TGTGCCAGCAGCTTGGAGAGCGCCGGTGGGGCCAACGTCCTGACTTTC
>-|TRBV5-4|TRBJ2-7
CASSLGQAPSYEQYF
TGTGCCAGCAGCTTGGGACAGGCTCCCTCCTACGAGCAGTACTTC
>-|TRBV12-1|TRBJ2-7
CASSSLAGPGSYEQYF
TGTGCCAGCAGCTCCTTAGCGGGCCCAGGCTCCTACGAGCAGTACTTC
>TRBD2|TRBV5-1|TRBJ2-3
CASSISAGVGSTDTQYF
TGCGCCAGCAGCATCTCGGCGGGGGTGGGTAGCACAGATACGCAGTATTTT
>-|TRBV19|TRBJ1-5
CASSISGNQPQHF
TGTGCCAGTAGTATTTCGGGCAATCAGCCCCAGCATTTT
>-|TRBV9|TRBJ1-1
CASSAMRTATEAFF
TGTGCCAGCAGCGCCATGCGGACAGCCACTGAAGCTTTCTTT
>TRBD2|TRBV7-2|TRBJ2-7
CASSYSGAYEQYF
TGTGCCAGCAGCTATAGCGGGGCTTACGAGCAGTACTTC
>TRBD1|TRBV28|TRBJ1-5
CASSSGTGGRVQPQHF
TGTGCCAGCAGTTCCGGGACAGGTGGGAGGGTACAGCCCCAGCATTTT